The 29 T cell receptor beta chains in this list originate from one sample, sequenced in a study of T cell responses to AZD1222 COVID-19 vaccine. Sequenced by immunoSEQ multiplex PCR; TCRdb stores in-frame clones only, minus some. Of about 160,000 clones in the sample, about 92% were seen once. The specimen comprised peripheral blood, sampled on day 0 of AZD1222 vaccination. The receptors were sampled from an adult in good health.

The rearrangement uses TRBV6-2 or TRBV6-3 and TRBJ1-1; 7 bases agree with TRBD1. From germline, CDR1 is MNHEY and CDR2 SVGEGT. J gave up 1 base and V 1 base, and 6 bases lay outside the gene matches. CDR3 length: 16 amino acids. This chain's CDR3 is CASSYYGTDKNTEAFF. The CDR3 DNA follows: TGTGCCAGCAGTTACTATGGGACAGACAAGAACACTGAAGCTTTCTTT.

This CDR3 reads CASSLAGHLNTEAFF. The CDR3 DNA sequence: TGTGCCAGTAGTCTCGCGGGACACCTGAACACTGAAGCTTTCTTT. The V and J genes are TRBV19 and TRBJ1-1; D possibly corresponds to TRBD1 (6 bases). Trimming removed 5 bases from V and 0 bases from J, with 13 bases in between. Per germline, CDR1 LNHDA and CDR2 SQIVND (reference sequence). The CDR3 is made up of 15 amino acids. Drawing the rest from reference TRBV19 and TRBJ1-1, the complete variable domain is DGGITQSPKYLFRKEGQNVTLSCEQNLNHDAMYWYRQDPGQGLRLIYYSQIVNDFQKGDIAEGYSVSREKKESFPLTVTSAQKNPTAFYLCASSLAGHLNTEAFFGQGTRLTVV.

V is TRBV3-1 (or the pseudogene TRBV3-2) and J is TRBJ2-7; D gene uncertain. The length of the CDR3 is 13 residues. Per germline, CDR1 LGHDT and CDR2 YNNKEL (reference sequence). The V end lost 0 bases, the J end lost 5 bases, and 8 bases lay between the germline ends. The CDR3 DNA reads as TGTGCCAGCAGCCAAGACCCCTTGAACGAGCAGTACTTC. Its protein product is CASSQDPLNEQYF.

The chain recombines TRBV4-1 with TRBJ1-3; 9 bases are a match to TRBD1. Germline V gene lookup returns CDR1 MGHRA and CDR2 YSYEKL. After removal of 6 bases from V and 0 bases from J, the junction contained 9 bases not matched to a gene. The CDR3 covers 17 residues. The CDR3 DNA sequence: TGCGCCAGCAGTCCCGGGACAGGGCGATTCTCTGGAAACACCATATATTTT. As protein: CASSPGTGRFSGNTIYF.

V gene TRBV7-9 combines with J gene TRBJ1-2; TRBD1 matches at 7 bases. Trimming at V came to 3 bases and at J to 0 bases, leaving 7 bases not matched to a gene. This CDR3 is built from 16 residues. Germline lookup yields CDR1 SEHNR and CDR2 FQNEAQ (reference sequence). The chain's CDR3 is CASSLGDRTTNYGYTF. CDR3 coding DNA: TGTGCCAGCAGCTTGGGGGACAGAACCACTAACTATGGCTACACCTTC.

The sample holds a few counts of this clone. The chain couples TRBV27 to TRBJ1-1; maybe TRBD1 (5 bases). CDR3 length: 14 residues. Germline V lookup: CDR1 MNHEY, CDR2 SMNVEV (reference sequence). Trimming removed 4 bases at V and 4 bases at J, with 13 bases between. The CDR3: CASSWGTTGTEAFF. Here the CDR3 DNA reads TGTGCCAGCAGTTGGGGGACCACTGGCACTGAAGCTTTCTTT.

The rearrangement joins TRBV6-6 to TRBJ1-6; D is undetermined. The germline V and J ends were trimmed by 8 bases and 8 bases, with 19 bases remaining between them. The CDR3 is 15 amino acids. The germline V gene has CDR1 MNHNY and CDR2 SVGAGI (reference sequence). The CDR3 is CASRPRGVLDSPLHF. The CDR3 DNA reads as TGTGCCAGCCGGCCCCGTGGGGTTTTGGATTCACCCCTCCACTTT.

The CDR3 here is CAWSVLNTEAFF. CDR3 in DNA: TGTGCCTGGAGTGTCCTGAACACTGAAGCTTTCTTT. J is TRBJ1-1 and V is TRBV30; D remains unclear. CDR1 and CDR2 (germline): GTSNPN, SVGIG (reference sequence). The V end was cut by 0 bases, the J end by 0 bases, with 2 bases between. The CDR3 extends over 12 amino acids.

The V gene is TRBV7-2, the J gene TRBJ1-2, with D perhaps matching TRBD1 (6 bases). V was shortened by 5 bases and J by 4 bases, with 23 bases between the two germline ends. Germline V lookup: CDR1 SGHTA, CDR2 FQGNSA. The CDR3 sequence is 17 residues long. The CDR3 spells CASSERKGGQIRYGYTF. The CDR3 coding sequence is TGTGCCAGCAGCGAGCGGAAAGGGGGGCAGATTCGCTATGGCTACACCTTC.

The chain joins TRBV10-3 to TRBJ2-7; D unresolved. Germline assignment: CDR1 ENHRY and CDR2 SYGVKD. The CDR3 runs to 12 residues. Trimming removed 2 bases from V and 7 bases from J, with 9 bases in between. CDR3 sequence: CAISETHREQYF. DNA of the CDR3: TGTGCCATCAGTGAGACTCATAGGGAGCAGTACTTC.

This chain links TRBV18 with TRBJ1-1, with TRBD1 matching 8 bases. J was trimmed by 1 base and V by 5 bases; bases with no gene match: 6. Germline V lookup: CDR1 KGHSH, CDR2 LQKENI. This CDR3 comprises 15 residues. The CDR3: CASSAMTGENTEAFF. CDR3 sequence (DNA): TGTGCCAGCTCAGCGATGACAGGGGAGAACACTGAAGCTTTCTTT.

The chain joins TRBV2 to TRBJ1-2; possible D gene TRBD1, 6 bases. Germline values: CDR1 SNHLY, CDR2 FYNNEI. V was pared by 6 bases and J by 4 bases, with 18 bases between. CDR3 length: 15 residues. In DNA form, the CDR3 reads TGTGCCAGCAGCGCCACGCTACAGGGTTTCTATGGCTACACCTTC. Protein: CASSATLQGFYGYTF.

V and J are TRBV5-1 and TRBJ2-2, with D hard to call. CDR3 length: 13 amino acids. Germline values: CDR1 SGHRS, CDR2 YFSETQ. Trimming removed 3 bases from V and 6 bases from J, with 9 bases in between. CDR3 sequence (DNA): TGCGCCAGCAGCTCCCCCTATTCCGGGGAGCTGTTTTTT. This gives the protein CASSSPYSGELFF.

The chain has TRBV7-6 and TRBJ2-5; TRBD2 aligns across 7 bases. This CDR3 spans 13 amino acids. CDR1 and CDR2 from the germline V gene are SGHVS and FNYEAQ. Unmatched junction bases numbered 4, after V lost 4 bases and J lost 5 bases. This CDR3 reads CASSSLAFETQYF. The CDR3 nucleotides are TGTGCCAGCAGCTCACTAGCGTTTGAGACCCAGTACTTC.

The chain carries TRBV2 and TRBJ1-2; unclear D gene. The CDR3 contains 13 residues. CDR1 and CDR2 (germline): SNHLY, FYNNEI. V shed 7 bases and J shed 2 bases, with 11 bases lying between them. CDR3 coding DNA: TGTGCCAGCATCTTCGACGGGAACTATGGCTACACCTTC. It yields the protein CASIFDGNYGYTF.

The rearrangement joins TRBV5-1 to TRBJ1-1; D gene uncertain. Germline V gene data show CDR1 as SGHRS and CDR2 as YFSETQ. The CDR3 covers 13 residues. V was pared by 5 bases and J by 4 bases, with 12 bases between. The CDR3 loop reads CASRYKDTTEAFF. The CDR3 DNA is TGCGCCAGCAGATATAAGGATACCACTGAAGCTTTCTTT.

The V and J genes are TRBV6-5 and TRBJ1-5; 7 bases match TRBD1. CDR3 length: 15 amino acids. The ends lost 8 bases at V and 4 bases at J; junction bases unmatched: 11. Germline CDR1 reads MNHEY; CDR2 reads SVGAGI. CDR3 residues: CASALHRDRNQPQHF. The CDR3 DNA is TGTGCCAGCGCCCTCCACCGGGACAGAAATCAGCCCCAGCATTTT.

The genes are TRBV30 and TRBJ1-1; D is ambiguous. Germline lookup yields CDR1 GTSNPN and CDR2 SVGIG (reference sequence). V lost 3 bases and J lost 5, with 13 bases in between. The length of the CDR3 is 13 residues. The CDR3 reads CAWRTERRTEAFF. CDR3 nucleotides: TGTGCCTGGAGGACGGAAAGGAGGACTGAAGCTTTCTTT.

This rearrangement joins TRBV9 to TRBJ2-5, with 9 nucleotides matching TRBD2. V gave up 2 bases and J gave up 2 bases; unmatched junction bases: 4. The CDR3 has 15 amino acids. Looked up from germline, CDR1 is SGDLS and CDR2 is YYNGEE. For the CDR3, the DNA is TGTGCCAGCAGCGTCGGACTAGCGCTTCAAGAGACCCAGTACTTC. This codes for CASSVGLALQETQYF. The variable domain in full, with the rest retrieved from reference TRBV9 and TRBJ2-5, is DSGVTQTPKHLITATGQRVTLRCSPRSGDLSVYWYQQSLDQGLQFLIQYYNGEERAKGNILERFSAQQFPDLHSELNLSSLELGDSALYFCASSVGLALQETQYFGPGTRLLVL.

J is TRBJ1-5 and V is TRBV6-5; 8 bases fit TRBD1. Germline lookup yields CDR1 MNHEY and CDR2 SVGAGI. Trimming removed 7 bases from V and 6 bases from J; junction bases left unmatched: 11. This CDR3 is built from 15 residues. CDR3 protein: CASIMAGGYGQPQHF. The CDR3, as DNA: TGTGCCAGCATAATGGCAGGGGGCTATGGTCAGCCCCAGCATTTT.

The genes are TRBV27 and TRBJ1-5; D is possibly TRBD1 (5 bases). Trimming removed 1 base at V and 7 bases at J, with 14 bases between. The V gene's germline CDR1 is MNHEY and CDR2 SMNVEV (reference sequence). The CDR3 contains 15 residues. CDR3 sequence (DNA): TGTGCCAGCAGTTTATTCGGGGGGGGAGGCCAGCCCCAGCATTTT. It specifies CASSLFGGGGQPQHF.

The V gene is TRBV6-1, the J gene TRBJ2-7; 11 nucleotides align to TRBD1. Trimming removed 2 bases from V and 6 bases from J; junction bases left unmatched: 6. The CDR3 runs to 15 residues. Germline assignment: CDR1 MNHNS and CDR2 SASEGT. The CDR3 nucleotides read TGTGCCAGCAGTGAATTCGCCGGGACAGGGGGCGAGCAGTACTTC. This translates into CASSEFAGTGGEQYF.

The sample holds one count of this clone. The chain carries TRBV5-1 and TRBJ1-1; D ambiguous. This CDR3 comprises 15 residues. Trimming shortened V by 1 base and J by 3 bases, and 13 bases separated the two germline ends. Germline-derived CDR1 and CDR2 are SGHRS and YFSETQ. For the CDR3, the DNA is TGCGCCAGCAGCTTGAGCCTGGAAGCACACACTGAAGCTTTCTTT. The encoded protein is CASSLSLEAHTEAFF.

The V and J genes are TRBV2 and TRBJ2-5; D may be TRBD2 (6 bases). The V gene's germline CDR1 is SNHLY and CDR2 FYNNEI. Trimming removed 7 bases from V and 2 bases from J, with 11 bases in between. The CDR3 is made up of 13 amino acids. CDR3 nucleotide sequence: TGTGCCAGCAATGAGGGAGGACAAGAGACCCAGTACTTC. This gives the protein CASNEGGQETQYF.

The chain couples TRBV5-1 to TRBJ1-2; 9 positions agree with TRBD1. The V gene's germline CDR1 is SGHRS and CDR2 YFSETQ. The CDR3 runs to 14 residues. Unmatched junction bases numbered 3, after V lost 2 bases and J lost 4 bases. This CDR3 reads CASSFGTGFYGYTF. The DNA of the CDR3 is TGCGCCAGCAGCTTTGGGACAGGGTTCTATGGCTACACCTTC.

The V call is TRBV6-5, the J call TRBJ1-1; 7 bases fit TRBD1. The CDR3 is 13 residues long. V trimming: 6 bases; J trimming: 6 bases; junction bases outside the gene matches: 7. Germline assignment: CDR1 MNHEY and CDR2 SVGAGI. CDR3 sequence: CASRPGQMPEAFF. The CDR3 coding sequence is TGTGCCAGCAGACCGGGACAGATGCCTGAAGCTTTCTTT.

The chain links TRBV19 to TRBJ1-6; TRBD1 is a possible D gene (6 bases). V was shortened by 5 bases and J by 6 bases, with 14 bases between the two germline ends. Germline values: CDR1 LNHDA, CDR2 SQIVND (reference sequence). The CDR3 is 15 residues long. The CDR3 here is CASSRGGASNSPLHF. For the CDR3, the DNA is TGTGCCAGTAGTCGCGGGGGCGCATCTAATTCACCCCTCCACTTT.

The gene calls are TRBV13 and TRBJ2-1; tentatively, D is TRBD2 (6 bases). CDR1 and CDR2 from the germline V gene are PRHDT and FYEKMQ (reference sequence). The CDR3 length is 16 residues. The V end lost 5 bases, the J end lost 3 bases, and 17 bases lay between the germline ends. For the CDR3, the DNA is TGTGCCAGCAGCGGCCCCTTCGCGGGGTTCTACAATGAGCAGTTCTTC. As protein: CASSGPFAGFYNEQFF.

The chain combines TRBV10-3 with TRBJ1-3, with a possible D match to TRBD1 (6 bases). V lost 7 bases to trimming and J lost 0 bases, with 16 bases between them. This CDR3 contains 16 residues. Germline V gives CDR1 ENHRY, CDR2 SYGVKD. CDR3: CAIKGGSIVSGNTIYF. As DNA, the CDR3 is TGTGCCATCAAGGGGGGCTCTATCGTCTCTGGAAACACCATATATTTT.